Reported below is one TCR beta chain. This sample was taken from a study of control samples from healthy donors and cancer patients. Repertoires were generated with immunoSEQ multiplex PCR, while TCRdb's copy carries only in-frame clones and drops some. The data show 150,000 to 200,000 clones, around 89% seen once. Trimming stripped 6 bases from V and 0 bases from J, with 13 bases between. Germline-derived CDR1 and CDR2 are LNHDA and SQIVND (reference sequence). The CDR3 contains 15 residues. This clonotype originated in a woman aged 50 to 60 in good health. The chain is built from TRBV19 and TRBJ2-3; tentative D call: TRBD2 (6 bases). The material sequenced was blood. The CDR3 DNA is TGTGCCAGTAGGAGGGAGCGGGTGAGCACAGATACGCAGTATTTT. Residues: CASRRERVSTDTQYF.